This T cell receptor (beta chain) was captured by sequencing in a study of human T cells and chemical hapten exposure. MiXCR, applied by TCRdb to the RACE reads, yields one record per CDR3 protein. The sample carries about 80,000 distinct CDR3 sequences, 14% recorded once. Documented time point: pre-sensitization, week 0. The treatment was: therapeutic diphenylcyclopropenone sensitization with weekly scalp DPC. This CDR3 contains 15 residues. Germline-derived CDR1 and CDR2 are MNHEY and SVGAGI. V dropped 6 bases and J dropped 2; count of bases not matched to a gene: 9. The chain employs TRBV6-5 and TRBJ2-7; TRBD2 matches at 8 bases. The material was whole blood, obtained in connection with sensitization to the hapten diphenylcyclopropenone (DPC). This TCR came from a woman in her forties or fifties with alopecia areata. Some clones in this sample may be carry-over from other donors' samples. Here the CDR3 reads CASSPPGGRTYEQYF. The CDR3 region has the DNA TGTGCCAGCAGCCCCCCGGGGGGGCGCACCTACGAGCAGTACTTC.